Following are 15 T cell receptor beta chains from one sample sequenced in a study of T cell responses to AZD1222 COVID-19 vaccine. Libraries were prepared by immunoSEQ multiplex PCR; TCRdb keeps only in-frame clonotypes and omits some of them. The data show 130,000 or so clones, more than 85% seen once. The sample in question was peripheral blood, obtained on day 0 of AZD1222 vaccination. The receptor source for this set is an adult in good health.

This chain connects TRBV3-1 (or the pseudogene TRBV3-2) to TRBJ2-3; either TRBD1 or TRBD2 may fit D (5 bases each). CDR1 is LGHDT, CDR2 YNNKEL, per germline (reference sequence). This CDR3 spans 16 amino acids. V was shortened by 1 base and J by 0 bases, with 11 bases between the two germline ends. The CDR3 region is CASSQVPGGSTDTQYF. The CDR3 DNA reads TGTGCCAGCAGCCAAGTTCCTGGGGGAAGCACAGATACGCAGTATTTT.

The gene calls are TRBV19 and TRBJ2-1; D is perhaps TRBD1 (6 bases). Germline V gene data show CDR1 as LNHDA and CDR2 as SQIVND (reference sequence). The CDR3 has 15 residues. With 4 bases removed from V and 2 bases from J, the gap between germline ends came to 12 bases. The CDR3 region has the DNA TGTGCCAGTAGTACCCGACAGGACCCCTACAATGAGCAGTTCTTC. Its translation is CASSTRQDPYNEQFF.

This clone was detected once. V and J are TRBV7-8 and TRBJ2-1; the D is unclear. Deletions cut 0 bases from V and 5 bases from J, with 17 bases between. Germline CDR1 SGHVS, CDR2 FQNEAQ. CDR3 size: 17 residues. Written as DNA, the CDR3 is TGTGCCAGCAGCTTAGCGATCTCAGGCTTAATCCACAATGAGCAGTTCTTC. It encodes CASSLAISGLIHNEQFF.

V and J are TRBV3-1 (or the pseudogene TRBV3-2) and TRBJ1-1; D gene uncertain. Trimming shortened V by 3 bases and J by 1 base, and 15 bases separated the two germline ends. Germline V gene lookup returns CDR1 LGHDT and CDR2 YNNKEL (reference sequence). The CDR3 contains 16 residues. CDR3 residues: CASSHNPRVRNTEAFF. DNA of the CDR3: TGTGCCAGCAGCCACAACCCACGGGTTAGGAACACTGAAGCTTTCTTT.

The CDR3 here is CASSLGPTGTGWDGYTF. Here the CDR3 DNA reads TGTGCCAGCAGCTTAGGACCCACCGGGACAGGGTGGGATGGCTACACCTTC. The chain links TRBV11-2 to TRBJ1-2, with 9 bases fitting TRBD1. CDR3 size: 17 residues. Germline-derived CDR1 and CDR2 are SGHAT and FQNNGV. V lost 1 base and J lost 6; bases outside the gene matches: 12.

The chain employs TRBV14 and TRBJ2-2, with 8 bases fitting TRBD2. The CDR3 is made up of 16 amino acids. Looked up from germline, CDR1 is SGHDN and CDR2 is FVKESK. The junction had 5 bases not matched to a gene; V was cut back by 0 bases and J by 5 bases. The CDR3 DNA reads TGTGCCAGCAGCCAAGATGCGGGGGGATGGACCGGGGAGCTGTTTTTT. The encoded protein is CASSQDAGGWTGELFF.

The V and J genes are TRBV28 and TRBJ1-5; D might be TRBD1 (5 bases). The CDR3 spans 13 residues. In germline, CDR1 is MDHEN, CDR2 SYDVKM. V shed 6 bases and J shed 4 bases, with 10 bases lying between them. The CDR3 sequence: CASRTTENQPQHF. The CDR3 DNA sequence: TGTGCCAGCAGGACGACAGAAAATCAGCCCCAGCATTTT.

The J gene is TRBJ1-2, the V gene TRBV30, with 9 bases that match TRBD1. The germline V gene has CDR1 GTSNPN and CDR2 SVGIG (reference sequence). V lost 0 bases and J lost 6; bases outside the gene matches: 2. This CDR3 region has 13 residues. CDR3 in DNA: TGTGCCTGGAGTGTCTGGACAGGGGATGGCTACACCTTC. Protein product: CAWSVWTGDGYTF.

The CDR3 region has the DNA TGTGCCAGCGGTCTGTATTCTCGCTCCTACAATGAGCAGTTCTTC. It codes for CASGLYSRSYNEQFF. The chain employs TRBV27 and TRBJ2-1; the D is unclear. Germline values: CDR1 MNHEY, CDR2 SMNVEV (reference sequence). This CDR3 has 15 amino acids. Trimming removed 8 bases from V and 0 bases from J, with 14 bases in between.

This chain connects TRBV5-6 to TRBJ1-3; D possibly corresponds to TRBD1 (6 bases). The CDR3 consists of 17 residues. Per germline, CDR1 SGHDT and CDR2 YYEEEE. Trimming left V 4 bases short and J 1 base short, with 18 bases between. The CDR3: CASSLFTLGGSGNTIYF. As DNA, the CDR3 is TGTGCCAGCAGCCTCTTTACACTAGGGGGGTCTGGAAACACCATATATTTT.

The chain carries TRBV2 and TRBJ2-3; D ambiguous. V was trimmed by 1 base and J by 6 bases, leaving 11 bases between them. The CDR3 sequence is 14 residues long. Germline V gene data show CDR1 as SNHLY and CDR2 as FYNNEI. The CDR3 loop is CASSEGSGADTQYF. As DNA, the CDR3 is TGTGCCAGCAGTGAAGGATCCGGTGCGGATACGCAGTATTTT.

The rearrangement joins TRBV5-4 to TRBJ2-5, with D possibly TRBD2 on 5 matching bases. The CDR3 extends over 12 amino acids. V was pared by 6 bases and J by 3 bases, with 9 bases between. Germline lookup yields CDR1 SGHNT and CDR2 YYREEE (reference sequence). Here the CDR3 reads CASTGSEETQYF. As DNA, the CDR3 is TGTGCCAGCACGGGGTCAGAAGAGACCCAGTACTTC.

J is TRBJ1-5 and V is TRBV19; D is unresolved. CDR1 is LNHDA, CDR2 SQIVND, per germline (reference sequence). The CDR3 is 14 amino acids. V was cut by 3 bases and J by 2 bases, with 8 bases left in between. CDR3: CASSIGLGNQPQHF. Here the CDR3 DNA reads TGTGCCAGTAGTATCGGTCTCGGCAATCAGCCCCAGCATTTT.

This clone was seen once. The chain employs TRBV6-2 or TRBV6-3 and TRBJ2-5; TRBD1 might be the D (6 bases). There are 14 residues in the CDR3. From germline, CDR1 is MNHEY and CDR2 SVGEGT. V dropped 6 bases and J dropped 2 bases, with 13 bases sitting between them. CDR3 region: CASSGAGTQETQYF. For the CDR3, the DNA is TGTGCCAGCAGCGGCGCCGGGACACAAGAGACCCAGTACTTC.

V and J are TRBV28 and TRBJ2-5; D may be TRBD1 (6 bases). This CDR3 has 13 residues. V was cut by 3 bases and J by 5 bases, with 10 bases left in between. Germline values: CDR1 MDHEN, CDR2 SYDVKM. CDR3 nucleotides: TGTGCCAGCAGTTTTAGGGGGATTGAGACCCAGTACTTC. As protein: CASSFRGIETQYF.